The subject of this entry is one T cell receptor (beta chain). Antigen: not known. With random hexamers, reverse transcription was performed on about 0.5 to 1 ug of RNA. The TCR beta CDR3 was amplified by immunoSEQ multiplex PCR across 54 Vbeta, 13 Jbeta. TCRdb called the immunoSEQ multiplex PCR reads again in MiXCR, with one record for every CDR3 protein. The profile shows around 95,000 distinct CDR3 sequences, approximately 95% of them singletons. The sample comes from a study of CD8 T cells in Susac syndrome. Study background: When blood was collected, patients with Susac syndrome were therapy-naive, were taking corticosteroids, or were receiving intravenous immunoglobulin alone.

CDR1 SEHNR and CDR2 FQNEAQ come from the germline V gene (reference sequence). The CDR3 loop spans 13 amino acids. Trimming removed 2 bases from V and 15 bases from J, with 17 bases in between. Study-wide points: In total CD8+ repertoires, approximately 17 Susac-specific public clones were found, and in CD8+ TEMRA repertoires, a few were found. Peak Susac CD8+ clonal expansion occurred in TEMRA cells and active patients.

The sequenced material came from CD8+ T cells from PBMCs. The clonotype was recovered from a human donor with Susac syndrome. The chain carries TRBV7-9 and TRBJ2-4, with D possibly matching TRBD2 (5 bases). The CDR3 DNA follows: TGTGCCAGCAGCTTATCCAGTTTGAGGGAACTGTACTTC. This sequence encodes CASSLSSLRELYF.